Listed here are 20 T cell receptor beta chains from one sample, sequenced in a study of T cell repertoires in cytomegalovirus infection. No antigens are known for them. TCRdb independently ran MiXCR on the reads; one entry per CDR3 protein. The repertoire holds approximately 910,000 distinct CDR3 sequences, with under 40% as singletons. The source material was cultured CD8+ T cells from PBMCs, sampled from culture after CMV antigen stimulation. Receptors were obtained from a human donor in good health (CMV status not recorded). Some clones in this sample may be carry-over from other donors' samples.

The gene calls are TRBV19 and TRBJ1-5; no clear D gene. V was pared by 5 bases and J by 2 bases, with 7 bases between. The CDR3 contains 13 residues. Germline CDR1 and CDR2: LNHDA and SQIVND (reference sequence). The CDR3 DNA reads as TGTGCCAGTAGTTCTGTTCGCAATCAGCCCCAGCATTTT. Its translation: CASSSVRNQPQHF.

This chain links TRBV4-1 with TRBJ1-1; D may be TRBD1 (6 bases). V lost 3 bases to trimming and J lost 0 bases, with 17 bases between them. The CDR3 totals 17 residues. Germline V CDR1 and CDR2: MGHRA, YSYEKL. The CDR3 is CASSQDRGSGMNTEAFF. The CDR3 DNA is TGCGCCAGCAGCCAGGATAGGGGGTCTGGCATGAACACTGAAGCTTTCTTT.

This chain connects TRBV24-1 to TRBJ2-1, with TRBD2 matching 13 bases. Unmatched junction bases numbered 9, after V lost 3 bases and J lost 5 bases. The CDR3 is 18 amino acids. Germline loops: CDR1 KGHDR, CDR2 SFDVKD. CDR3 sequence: CATSDPGTSGKADNEQFF. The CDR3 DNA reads TGTGCCACCAGTGATCCAGGGACTAGCGGGAAAGCCGACAATGAGCAGTTCTTC.

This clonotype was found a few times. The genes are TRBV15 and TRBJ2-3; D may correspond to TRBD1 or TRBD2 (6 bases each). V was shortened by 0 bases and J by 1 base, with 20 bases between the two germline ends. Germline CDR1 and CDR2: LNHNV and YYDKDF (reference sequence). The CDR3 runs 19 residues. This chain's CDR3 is CATSRDTEGYRVGTDTQYF. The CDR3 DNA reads TGTGCCACCAGCAGAGACACGGAGGGCTACAGGGTCGGCACAGATACGCAGTATTTT.

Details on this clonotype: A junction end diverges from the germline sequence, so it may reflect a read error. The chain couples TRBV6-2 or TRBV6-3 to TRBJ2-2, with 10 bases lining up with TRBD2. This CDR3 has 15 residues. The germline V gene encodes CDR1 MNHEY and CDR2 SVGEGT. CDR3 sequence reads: CASTLSGGNTEELFF. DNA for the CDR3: TGTGCCAGCACCCTTAGCGGGGGGAACACCGAGGAGCTGTTTTTT.

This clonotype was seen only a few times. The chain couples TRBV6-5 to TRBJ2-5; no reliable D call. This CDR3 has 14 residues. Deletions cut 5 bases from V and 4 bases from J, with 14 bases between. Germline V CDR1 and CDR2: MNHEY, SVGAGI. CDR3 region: CASSPNSLTETQYF. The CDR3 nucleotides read TGTGCCAGCAGTCCCAATAGCCTTACAGAGACCCAGTACTTC.

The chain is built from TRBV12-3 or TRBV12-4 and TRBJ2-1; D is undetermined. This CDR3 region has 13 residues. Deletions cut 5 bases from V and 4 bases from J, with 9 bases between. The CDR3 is CASSTTAYNEQFF. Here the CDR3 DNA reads TGTGCCAGCAGTACCACAGCATACAATGAGCAGTTCTTC.

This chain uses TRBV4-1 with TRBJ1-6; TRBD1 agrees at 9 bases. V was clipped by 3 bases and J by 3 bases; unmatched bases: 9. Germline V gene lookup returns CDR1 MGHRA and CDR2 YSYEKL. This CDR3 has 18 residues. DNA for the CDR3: TGCGCCAGCAGCCACTCCCCATCGACAGGGGGCTATAATTCACCCCTCCACTTT. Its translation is CASSHSPSTGGYNSPLHF.

The CDR3 protein is CASRDSQAFF. The CDR3 region has the DNA TGTGCCAGCAGGGACTCTCAAGCTTTCTTT. This chain uses TRBV12-3 or TRBV12-4 with TRBJ1-1; D ambiguous. The length of the CDR3 is 10 residues. V lost 6 bases and J lost 9, with 8 bases in between.

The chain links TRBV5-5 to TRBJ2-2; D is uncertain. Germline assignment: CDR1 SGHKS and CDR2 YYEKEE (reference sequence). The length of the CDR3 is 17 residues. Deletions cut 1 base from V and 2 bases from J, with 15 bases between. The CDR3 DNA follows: TGTGCCAGCAGCTTGAGTCCTGGCAGGCAAAACACCGGGGAGCTGTTTTTT. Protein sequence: CASSLSPGRQNTGELFF.

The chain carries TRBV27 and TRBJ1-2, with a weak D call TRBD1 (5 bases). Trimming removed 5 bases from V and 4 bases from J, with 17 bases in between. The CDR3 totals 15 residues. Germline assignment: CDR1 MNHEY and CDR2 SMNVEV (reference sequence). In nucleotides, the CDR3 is TGTGCCAGCAGTCCCCTGGGACCGGGTCTCTATGGCTACACCTTC. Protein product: CASSPLGPGLYGYTF.

CDR3 in amino acids: CASSIPGAWETQYF. The CDR3 region has the DNA TGTGCCAGTAGTATCCCGGGGGCCTGGGAGACCCAGTACTTC. The rearrangement uses TRBV19 and TRBJ2-5; D assignment may be TRBD1 or TRBD2 (6 bases each). The germline V gene has CDR1 LNHDA and CDR2 SQIVND (reference sequence). V was clipped by 3 bases and J by 5 bases, with 13 bases between them. CDR3 length equals 14 residues.

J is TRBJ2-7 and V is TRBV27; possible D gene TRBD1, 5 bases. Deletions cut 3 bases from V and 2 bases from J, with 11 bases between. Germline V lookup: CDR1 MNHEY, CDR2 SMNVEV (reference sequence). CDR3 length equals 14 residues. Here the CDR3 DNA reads TGTGCCAGCAGTTTTGGGCAGGGCCCCTACGAGCAGTACTTC. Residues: CASSFGQGPYEQYF.

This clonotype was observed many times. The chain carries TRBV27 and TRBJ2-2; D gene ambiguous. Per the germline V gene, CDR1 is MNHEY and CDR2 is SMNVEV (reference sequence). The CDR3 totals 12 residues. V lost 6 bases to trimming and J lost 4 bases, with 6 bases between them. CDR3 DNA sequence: TGTGCCAGCAGCTTCGCCACCGGGGAGCTGTTTTTT. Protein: CASSFATGELFF.

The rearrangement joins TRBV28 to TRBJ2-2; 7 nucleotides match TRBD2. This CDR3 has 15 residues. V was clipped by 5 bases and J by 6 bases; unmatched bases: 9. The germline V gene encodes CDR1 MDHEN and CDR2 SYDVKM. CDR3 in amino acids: CASSLLGGTPGELFF. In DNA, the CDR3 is TGTGCCAGCAGTCTCCTCGGGGGGACTCCCGGGGAGCTGTTTTTT.

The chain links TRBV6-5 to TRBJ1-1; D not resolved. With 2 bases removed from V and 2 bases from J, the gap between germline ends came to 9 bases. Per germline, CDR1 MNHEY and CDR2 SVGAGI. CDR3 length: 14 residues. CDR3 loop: CASSYKVLNTEAFF. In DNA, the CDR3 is TGTGCCAGCAGTTACAAAGTCCTAAACACTGAAGCTTTCTTT.

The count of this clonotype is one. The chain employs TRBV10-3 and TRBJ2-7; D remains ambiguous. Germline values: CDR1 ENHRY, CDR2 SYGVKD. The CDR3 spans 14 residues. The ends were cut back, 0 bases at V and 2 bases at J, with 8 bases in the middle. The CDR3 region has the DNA TGTGCCATCAGTGAGTCTCCGGGTACCTACGAGCAGTACGTC. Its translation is CAISESPGTYEQYV.

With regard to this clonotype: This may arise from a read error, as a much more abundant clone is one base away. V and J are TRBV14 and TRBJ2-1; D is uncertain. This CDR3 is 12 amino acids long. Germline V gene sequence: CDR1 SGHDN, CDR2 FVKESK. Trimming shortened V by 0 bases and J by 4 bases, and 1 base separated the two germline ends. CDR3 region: CASSQEYNEQFF. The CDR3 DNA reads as TGTGCCAGCAGCCAAGAGTACAATGAGCAGTTCTTC.

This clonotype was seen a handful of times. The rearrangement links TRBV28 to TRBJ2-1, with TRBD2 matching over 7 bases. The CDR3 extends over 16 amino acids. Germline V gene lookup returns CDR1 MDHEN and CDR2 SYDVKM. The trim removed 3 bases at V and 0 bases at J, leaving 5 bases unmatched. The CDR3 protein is CASSFKAGSSYNEQFF. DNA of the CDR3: TGTGCCAGCAGTTTCAAAGCGGGGAGCTCCTACAATGAGCAGTTCTTC.

CDR3 in DNA: TGTGCCAGCAGCCCGACCGACAGGGTCTGGAATGAGCAGTTCTTC. Translated, it gives CASSPTDRVWNEQFF. V gene TRBV13 combines with J gene TRBJ2-1; 7 bases map to TRBD1. Germline CDR1 is PRHDT and CDR2 is FYEKMQ (reference sequence). The ends lost 5 bases at V and 7 bases at J; junction bases unmatched: 11. The CDR3 sequence is 15 residues long.